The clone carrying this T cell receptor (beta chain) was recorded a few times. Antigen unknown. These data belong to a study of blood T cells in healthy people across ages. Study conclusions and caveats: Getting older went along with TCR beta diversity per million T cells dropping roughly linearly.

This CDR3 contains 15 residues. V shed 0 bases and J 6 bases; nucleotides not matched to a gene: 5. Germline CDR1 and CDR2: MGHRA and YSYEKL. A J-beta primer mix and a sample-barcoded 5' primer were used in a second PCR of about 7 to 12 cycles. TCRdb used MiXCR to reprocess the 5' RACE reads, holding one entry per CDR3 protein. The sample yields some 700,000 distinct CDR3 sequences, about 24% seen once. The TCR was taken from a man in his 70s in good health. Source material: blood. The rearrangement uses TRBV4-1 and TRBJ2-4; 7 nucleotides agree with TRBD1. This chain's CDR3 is CASSQDVQGINIQYF. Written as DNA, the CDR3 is TGCGCCAGCAGCCAAGATGTACAGGGGATAAACATTCAGTACTTC.